These T cell receptor beta chains were read from a single sample in a study. TCRdb independently ran MiXCR on the RT-PCR reads; one entry per CDR3 protein. The sample contains fewer than 800,000 distinct CDR3 sequences, 13% to 15% of which appear only once. What was sequenced was memory CD4+ T cells from blood. These receptors came from a female donor in good health, serving as a healthy control. Each CDR3 is given with its conserved first and last residue. D genes are given only for firm matches. For some rows the clone size is stated as once, few or many, or as a class when expanded; others skip it.

v_gene: TRBV7-9; abundance: NA; d_gene: TRBD2; len: 14; j_gene: TRBJ2-3; CDR3nt: TGTGCCAGCAGCTCCGGGACTAGCGCAGATACGCAGTATTTT; CDR3aa: CASSSGTSADTQYF
v_gene: TRBV9; abundance: NA; d_gene: NA; len: 16; j_gene: TRBJ2-2; CDR3nt: TGTGCCAGCAGCCCGACCGGGCCGAGGGGCACCGGGGAGCTGTTTTTT; CDR3aa: CASSPTGPRGTGELFF
v_gene: TRBV5-1; abundance: NA; d_gene: TRBD1; len: 15; j_gene: TRBJ1-3; CDR3nt: TGCGCCAGCAGCGCGAGGACAGGGTCTGGAAACACCATATATTTT; CDR3aa: CASSARTGSGNTIYF
v_gene: TRBV7-7; abundance: NA; d_gene: TRBD2; len: 16; j_gene: TRBJ2-3; CDR3nt: TGTGCTAGCAGCCAGACTAGCGGGGTTCCGGGAGATACGCAGTATTTT; CDR3aa: CASSQTSGVPGDTQYF
v_gene: TRBV6-2/TRBV6-3; abundance: many; d_gene: NA; len: 15; j_gene: TRBJ2-3; CDR3nt: TGTGCCAGCAGATCCACTAGCAGGAACACAGATACGCAGTATTTT; CDR3aa: CASRSTSRNTDTQYF
v_gene: TRBV3-1; abundance: NA; d_gene: NA; len: 14; j_gene: TRBJ1-6; CDR3nt: TGTGCCAGCAGCCATAGGCTGGGTAATTCACCCCTCCACTTT; CDR3aa: CASSHRLGNSPLHF
v_gene: TRBV4-2; abundance: few; d_gene: NA; len: 16; j_gene: TRBJ2-3; CDR3nt: TGTGCCAGCAGCCAGGGACTGACCCAACCCACAGATACGCAGTATTTT; CDR3aa: CASSQGLTQPTDTQYF
v_gene: TRBV12-3/TRBV12-4; abundance: few; d_gene: TRBD1; len: 15; j_gene: TRBJ1-1; CDR3nt: TGTGCCAGCAGTTCCGAGGACAGGGGGCTCACTGAAGCTTTCTTT; CDR3aa: CASSSEDRGLTEAFF
v_gene: TRBV11-2; abundance: NA; d_gene: TRBD2; len: 17; j_gene: TRBJ2-3; CDR3nt: TGTGCCAGCAGCTTATCCGCCCGGGGGAGGGCCGTAGATACGCAGTATTTT; CDR3aa: CASSLSARGRAVDTQYF
v_gene: TRBV4-1; abundance: NA; d_gene: TRBD1; len: 14; j_gene: TRBJ1-6; CDR3nt: TGCGCCAGCAGCCAAGACGACAGGGATTCACCCCTCCACTTT; CDR3aa: CASSQDDRDSPLHF
v_gene: TRBV28; abundance: few; d_gene: NA; len: 16; j_gene: TRBJ2-5; CDR3nt: TGTGCCAGCACCACCGGGCAGTTGGGGGATCGGGAGACCCAGTACTTC; CDR3aa: CASTTGQLGDRETQYF
v_gene: TRBV24-1; abundance: NA; d_gene: TRBD1; len: 16; j_gene: TRBJ2-1; CDR3nt: TGTGCCACCAGTGATTTTGGACAGGGGGCTTACAATGAGCAGTTCTTC; CDR3aa: CATSDFGQGAYNEQFF
v_gene: TRBV2; abundance: NA; d_gene: NA; len: 14; j_gene: TRBJ1-5; CDR3nt: TGTGCCAGTAAGACAGACTATAGCAATCAGCCCCAGCATTTT; CDR3aa: CASKTDYSNQPQHF
v_gene: TRBV2; abundance: NA; d_gene: NA; len: 16; j_gene: TRBJ1-6; CDR3nt: TGTGCCAGCAGTGAAGCGCCGGCCAGGGGAGCTTCACCCCTCCACTTT; CDR3aa: CASSEAPARGASPLHF
v_gene: TRBV7-8; abundance: NA; d_gene: TRBD1; len: 15; j_gene: TRBJ1-4; CDR3nt: TGTGCCAGCAGCTTAACCGACAGGGGGCGAGAAAAACTGTTTTTT; CDR3aa: CASSLTDRGREKLFF
v_gene: TRBV10-3; abundance: NA; d_gene: NA; len: 12; j_gene: TRBJ1-1; CDR3nt: TGTGCCATCATGGGGATGAACACTGAAGCTTTCTTT; CDR3aa: CAIMGMNTEAFF
v_gene: TRBV11-2; abundance: few; d_gene: NA; len: 19; j_gene: TRBJ1-1; CDR3nt: TGTGCCAGCAGCTCCCGAGTTGGACAGTCGGATTGGAGGAACACTGAAGCTTTCTTT; CDR3aa: CASSSRVGQSDWRNTEAFF
v_gene: TRBV30; abundance: few; d_gene: NA; len: 15; j_gene: TRBJ1-6; CDR3nt: TGTGCCTGGAGTGTACTGACAGGCGATAATTCACCCCTCCACTTT; CDR3aa: CAWSVLTGDNSPLHF
v_gene: TRBV30; abundance: many; d_gene: NA; len: 14; j_gene: TRBJ2-7; CDR3nt: TGTGCCTGGAGGGGAAAGTTAGGGAGATTCGAGCAGTACTTC; CDR3aa: CAWRGKLGRFEQYF
v_gene: TRBV28; abundance: NA; d_gene: NA; len: 12; j_gene: TRBJ1-3; CDR3nt: TGTGCCAGCAGTTTCCAGGGAGACACCATATATTTT; CDR3aa: CASSFQGDTIYF
v_gene: TRBV7-2; abundance: NA; d_gene: NA; len: 15; j_gene: TRBJ1-4; CDR3nt: TGTGCCAGCAGCTCGCACCTAGCCCTTAATGAAAAACTGTTTTTT; CDR3aa: CASSSHLALNEKLFF
v_gene: TRBV4-1; abundance: NA; d_gene: NA; len: 16; j_gene: TRBJ1-5; CDR3nt: TGCGCCAGCAGCCAAGCGCCCGGGACTCAAAATCAGCCCCAGCATTTT; CDR3aa: CASSQAPGTQNQPQHF
v_gene: TRBV28; abundance: NA; d_gene: NA; len: 15; j_gene: TRBJ2-7; CDR3nt: TGTGCCAGCGGCGGAGTCCCCTGGAGACGGGGGGAGCAGTACTTC; CDR3aa: CASGGVPWRRGEQYF
v_gene: TRBV12-3/TRBV12-4; abundance: NA; d_gene: NA; len: 15; j_gene: TRBJ2-7; CDR3nt: TGTGCCAGCACCCCGGGACCCCCAGTCCTCTACGAGCAGTACTTC; CDR3aa: CASTPGPPVLYEQYF
v_gene: TRBV7-2; abundance: NA; d_gene: NA; len: 13; j_gene: TRBJ2-5; CDR3nt: TGTGCCAGCAGCTTTGGACAGACAGAGACCCAGTACTTC; CDR3aa: CASSFGQTETQYF
v_gene: TRBV6-6; abundance: NA; d_gene: NA; len: 12; j_gene: TRBJ1-1; CDR3nt: TGTGCCAGCACCGACGGGGGGCGGGAAGCTTTCTTT; CDR3aa: CASTDGGREAFF
v_gene: TRBV12-3/TRBV12-4; abundance: many; d_gene: NA; len: 13; j_gene: TRBJ1-2; CDR3nt: TGTGCCAGCAGCTCGGGGGGGGGGTATGGCTACACCTTC; CDR3aa: CASSSGGGYGYTF
v_gene: TRBV18; abundance: few; d_gene: NA; len: 14; j_gene: TRBJ2-7; CDR3nt: TGTGCCAGCTCTCTCCGGGACGGGGGCTACGAGCAGTACTTC; CDR3aa: CASSLRDGGYEQYF